The 15 T cell receptor beta chains in this list originate from one sample, sequenced in a study of vaccination and CD4 T cells after COVID-19. Oncomine TCR Beta short-read sequencing was applied to DNA from cultured CD4+ T cells. TCRdb reprocessed the PCR reads with MiXCR, giving one entry per CDR3 protein. The data contain 6,000 to 8,500 distinct CDR3 sequences, approximately 57% of them seen just once; the ten biggest clones take up 34%. Stated treatment: 10-day PBMC culture with coronavirus spike peptide pools or control peptides (ViraFEST assay). Their specific antigens are unknown. Sequenced input: CD4+ T cells from blood, cultured in vitro. Receptor source: a human donor who had recovered from COVID-19.

The genes are TRBV6-1 and TRBJ2-5, with 15 bases aligning to TRBD2. Germline V gives CDR1 MNHNS, CDR2 SASEGT. The CDR3 is 18 residues long. After removal of 6 bases from V and 4 bases from J, the junction contained 12 bases not matched to a gene. Here the CDR3 reads CASSTGLAGGQMRETQYF. CDR3 nucleotide sequence: TGTGCCAGCAGCACGGGACTAGCGGGGGGACAGATGCGAGAGACCCAGTACTTC.

The chain carries TRBV15 and TRBJ2-7; D perhaps matches TRBD1 (6 bases). This CDR3 spans 15 amino acids. Germline CDR1 and CDR2: LNHNV and YYDKDF (reference sequence). Trimming removed 0 bases from V and 3 bases from J, with 12 bases in between. The chain's CDR3 is CATSRDSQGSYEQYF. CDR3 nucleotides: TGTGCCACCAGCAGAGATTCGCAGGGGAGCTACGAGCAGTACTTC.

V is TRBV11-3 and J is TRBJ1-1; D uncertain. The CDR3 consists of 13 residues. Trimming stripped 3 bases from V and 0 bases from J, with 5 bases between. Germline V gene sequence: CDR1 SGHNT, CDR2 YENEEA. The CDR3 DNA reads TGTGCCAGCAGCTTGACGGTGAACACTGAAGCTTTCTTT. Encoded protein: CASSLTVNTEAFF.

The chain recombines TRBV20-1 with TRBJ1-5, with D unclear. This CDR3 has 13 amino acids. In germline, CDR1 is DFQATT, CDR2 SNEGSKA (reference sequence). Trimming pared 4 bases from V and 3 bases from J, leaving 10 bases between. The CDR3 DNA follows: TGCAGTGCTAACCGCTGGGCCAATCAGCCCCAGCATTTT. Residues: CSANRWANQPQHF.

The chain is built from TRBV12-3 or TRBV12-4 and TRBJ1-2; 7 bases are shared with TRBD1. CDR3 length: 12 amino acids. V trimming: 5 bases; J trimming: 8 bases; junction bases outside the gene matches: 5. The CDR3 region has the DNA TGTGCCAGCAGTCAACAGGGGTACGGCTACACCTTC. Its protein is CASSQQGYGYTF.

This clonotype was observed a handful of times. The V and J genes are TRBV7-9 and TRBJ1-6, with no clear D. Germline-derived CDR1 and CDR2 are SEHNR and FQNEAQ (reference sequence). V dropped 5 bases and J dropped 9 bases, with 17 bases sitting between them. This CDR3 has 15 residues. In DNA, the CDR3 is TGTGCCAGCAGCCAACGGACGGCCGAATCTTCACCCCTCCACTTT. It yields the protein CASSQRTAESSPLHF.

V is TRBV12-3 or TRBV12-4 and J is TRBJ2-1, with 7 bases fitting TRBD2. The V and J ends lost 5 bases and 3 bases, in that order; junction bases with no gene match: 7. This CDR3 is built from 15 residues. CDR3 residues: CASSPRRENYNEQFF. CDR3 nucleotide sequence: TGTGCCAGCAGTCCCCGGCGGGAGAACTACAATGAGCAGTTCTTC.

This clonotype has just one count. The chain has TRBV7-2 and TRBJ1-2; 10 bases are shared with TRBD1. V was pared by 5 bases and J by 5 bases, with 5 bases of the junction left unmatched. This CDR3 is 14 amino acids long. Germline values: CDR1 SGHTA, CDR2 FQGNSA. The CDR3 sequence: CASSLDRGPYGYTF. The CDR3 region has the DNA TGTGCCAGCAGCCTTGACAGGGGGCCTTATGGCTACACCTTC.

The chain uses TRBV7-3 and TRBJ2-2, with D possibly being TRBD1 or TRBD2 (5 bases each). The CDR3 extends over 17 amino acids. Germline V gives CDR1 SGHTA, CDR2 FQGTGA. V was shortened by 2 bases and J by 7 bases, with 20 bases between the two germline ends. CDR3 sequence (DNA): TGTGCCAGCAGCTTATCGAAGGGCGAGGGGCGTGGCGGGGAGCTGTTTTTT. Translation: CASSLSKGEGRGGELFF.

The table lists this clonotype with a few counts. The rearrangement links TRBV21-1 to TRBJ1-5. TRBV21-1 is classified as a pseudogene. This CDR3 is built from 15 residues. CDR3 sequence reads: CASSRRTPGNQPQHF. CDR3 bases: TGTGCCAGCAGCCGCCGGACTCCTGGCAATCAGCCCCAGCATTTT.

In this sample, this clonotype turned up a few times. The CDR3 bases are TGTGCCAGCAGCTTATCGGGAACCGATAATGGCTACACCTTC. Translating it yields CASSLSGTDNGYTF. The V and J genes are TRBV5-8 and TRBJ1-2, with D unclear. CDR3 length: 14 residues. The germline CDR1 and CDR2 sequences are SGHTS and YDEGEE. V lost 2 bases, J lost 6 bases, and 14 bases lay in between.

This clonotype came up a few times. The V and J genes are TRBV6-5 and TRBJ1-6, with a possible D match to TRBD1 (5 bases). This CDR3 contains 14 residues. Germline CDR1 and CDR2: MNHEY and SVGAGI. Trimming left V 2 bases short and J 10 bases short, with 12 bases between. CDR3 loop: CASSYQGKRSPLHF. CDR3 bases: TGTGCCAGCAGTTACCAGGGTAAACGGTCACCCCTCCACTTT.

The V call is TRBV2, the J call TRBJ1-5; 7 bases match TRBD1. Per the germline V gene, CDR1 is SNHLY and CDR2 is FYNNEI. The junction had 8 bases not matched to a gene; V was cut back by 6 bases and J by 6 bases. The CDR3 loop spans 14 amino acids. CDR3 loop: CASRDHRGSQPQHF. DNA of the CDR3: TGTGCCAGCAGGGACCACAGGGGTAGTCAGCCCCAGCATTTT.

The chain employs TRBV25-1 and TRBJ2-1; TRBD1 aligns across 11 bases. The CDR3 consists of 16 residues. V shed 5 bases and J 6 bases; nucleotides not matched to a gene: 9. Germline CDR1 and CDR2: MGHDK and SYGVNS. In nucleotides, the CDR3 is TGTGCCAGCAGTAAAACCGGGACAGGGGGTTTCAATGAGCAGTTCTTC. Its protein is CASSKTGTGGFNEQFF. The whole variable domain, remainder taken from reference TRBV25-1 and TRBJ2-1, is EADIYQTPRYLVIGTGKKITLECSQTMGHDKMYWYQQDPGMELHLIHYSYGVNSTEKGDLSSESTVSRIRTEHFPLTLESARPSHTSQYLCASSKTGTGGFNEQFFGPGTRLTVL.

The chain employs TRBV12-3 or TRBV12-4 and TRBJ1-2, with D uncertain. The V gene lost 4 bases and the J gene lost 4 bases, with 13 bases spanning the gap. This CDR3 is 14 amino acids long. The CDR3 DNA is TGTGCCAGCAGTTGGGCGAAGGATCCCTATGGCTACACCTTC. Its protein is CASSWAKDPYGYTF.